This T cell receptor beta chain was found in a study of blood T cell repertoires in COVID-19. Study as a whole: The United States, Italy and Spain provided the acute and convalescent COVID-19 samples. T cells, B-cell-depleted T cells, or PBMCs supplied cDNA or gDNA.

The CDR3 has 13 residues. V lost 6 bases and J 3 bases, leaving 9 bases between the germline ends. Original processing methods: Using reference gene primer amplification, nucleated cell counts were estimated. The protocol was immunoSEQ multiplex PCR, while the TCRdb copy is restricted to in-frame clones and leaves out a portion. V and J calls plus clone size are reproduced from that table; the DNA served to infer D and trimming. The repertoire consists of around 270,000 clones, with more than 85% occurring once and the leading ten covering approximately 0.84%. The specimen sequenced was peripheral blood. This receptor was obtained from a man aged 25 to 40 with acute or convalescent COVID-19. The chain joins TRBV12-3 or TRBV12-4 to TRBJ1-5; D unresolved. The chain's CDR3 is CASRRRSNQPQHF. The CDR3 nucleotides read TGTGCCAGCAGGCGCAGGTCCAATCAGCCCCAGCATTTT.